What follows are 30 T cell receptor beta chains derived from one specimen sequenced in a study of T cell clonotyping in hematopoietic cell transplantation. Profiled with immunoSEQ multiplex PCR; TCRdb holds only in-frame clones, not every one. The sample has approximately 3,900 clones; around 96% are singletons. The material was peripheral blood mononuclear cells, obtained 30 days after allogeneic stem cell transplant. Receptor source: an older male patient who had an allogeneic stem cell transplant from an unrelated donor, so T cells may come from the graft donor. Some clones in this sample may be carry-over from other donors' samples.

The chain employs TRBV19 and TRBJ1-2, with D perhaps TRBD1 (6 bases). Trimming took 4 bases from V and 8 from J, leaving 11 bases between them. Germline V lookup: CDR1 LNHDA, CDR2 SQIVND (reference sequence). The CDR3 runs to 12 residues. CDR3 nucleotides: TGTGCCAGTAGTAACAGGGTCGGCGGCTACACCTTC. This gives the protein CASSNRVGGYTF.

This clone appeared a single time. V gene TRBV10-3 combines with J gene TRBJ2-1; D tentatively reads TRBD1 or TRBD2 (7 bases each). V was pared by 2 bases and J by 10 bases, with 21 bases between. This CDR3 spans 16 amino acids. In germline, CDR1 is ENHRY, CDR2 SYGVKD. In DNA form, the CDR3 reads TGTGCCATCAGTGAGAGTAGCCAGGGGGGGACAAACGAGCAGTTCTTC. Translating gives CAISESSQGGTNEQFF.

The chain employs TRBV2 and TRBJ2-6; possibly TRBD2 for D (5 bases). Germline assignment: CDR1 SNHLY and CDR2 FYNNEI. V lost 5 bases and J 0 bases, leaving 8 bases between the germline ends. The CDR3 sequence is 15 residues long. CDR3 residues: CASSRSGSGANVLTF. The DNA for the CDR3 is TGTGCCAGCAGTAGAAGCGGCTCTGGGGCCAACGTCCTGACTTTC. Variable domain in full (rest from reference TRBV2 and TRBJ2-6): EPEVTQTPSHQVTQMGQEVILRCVPISNHLYFYWYRQILGQKVEFLVSFYNNEISEKSEIFDDQFSVERPDGSNFTLKIRSTKLEDSAMYFCASSRSGSGANVLTFGAGSRLTVL.

The chain employs TRBV27 and TRBJ1-4; 8 nucleotides line up with TRBD1. Germline loops: CDR1 MNHEY, CDR2 SMNVEV (reference sequence). The CDR3 is made up of 15 amino acids. J was trimmed by 7 bases and V by 5 bases; bases with no gene match: 9. CDR3 in amino acids: CASSPTTGAREKLFF. The CDR3 DNA reads as TGTGCCAGCAGTCCCACGACAGGGGCTCGTGAAAAACTGTTTTTT. The full variable domain, completed using reference TRBV27 and TRBJ1-4, is EAQVTQNPRYLITVTGKKLTVTCSQNMNHEYMSWYRQDPGLGLRQIYYSMNVEVTDKGDVPEGYKVSRKEKRNFPLILESPSPNQTSLYFCASSPTTGAREKLFFGSGTQLSVL.

V is TRBV6-5 and J is TRBJ1-2; D perhaps matches TRBD1 (5 bases). The germline V gene encodes CDR1 MNHEY and CDR2 SVGAGI. The V end lost 4 bases, the J end lost 8 bases, and 11 bases lay between the germline ends. CDR3 length equals 12 residues. The CDR3 protein is CASSSGRRGYTF. In nucleotides, the CDR3 is TGTGCCAGCAGTTCGGGACGCCGGGGCTACACCTTC.

This clone has only a few counts. The rearrangement links TRBV19 to TRBJ1-5; D ambiguous. The CDR3 is 17 amino acids. Germline CDR1 LNHDA, CDR2 SQIVND (reference sequence). Between the trimmed V and J ends, which lost 4 bases and 0 bases, there was a span of 16 bases. The CDR3 protein is CASSTDTGSYSNQPQHF. DNA for the CDR3: TGTGCCAGTAGTACCGATACCGGGTCTTATAGCAATCAGCCCCAGCATTTT.

The chain joins TRBV27 to TRBJ2-5, with 8 bases lining up with TRBD1. The junction had 6 bases not matched to a gene; V was cut back by 5 bases and J by 4 bases. In germline, CDR1 is MNHEY, CDR2 SMNVEV (reference sequence). The CDR3 covers 14 residues. The CDR3 reads CASSAQGARETQYF. The CDR3 DNA sequence: TGTGCCAGCAGTGCCCAGGGGGCGAGAGAGACCCAGTACTTC.

The chain is built from TRBV6-4 and TRBJ2-1; 11 nucleotides align to TRBD2. J was trimmed by 6 bases and V by 0 bases; bases with no gene match: 1. CDR3 length: 15 residues. The germline CDR1 and CDR2 sequences are MRHNA and SNTAGT. CDR3 sequence: CASSDSSGRANEQFF. Here the CDR3 DNA reads TGTGCCAGCAGTGACTCTAGCGGGAGGGCCAATGAGCAGTTCTTC.

The V gene is TRBV6-5, the J gene TRBJ2-7; 11 bases line up with TRBD1. The CDR3 length is 14 residues. Germline loops: CDR1 MNHEY, CDR2 SVGAGI. After removal of 10 bases from V and 3 bases from J, the junction contained 8 bases not matched to a gene. The CDR3 coding sequence is TGTGCCACCGGACAGGGGGCGCATGGCTACGAGCAGTACTTC. It specifies CATGQGAHGYEQYF.

This chain uses TRBV6-5 with TRBJ2-7, with 7 positions matching TRBD2. In germline, CDR1 is MNHEY, CDR2 SVGAGI. CDR3 size: 15 residues. V shed 6 bases, J shed 0 bases, and the junction held 8 bases outside the gene matches. CDR3 residues: CASSPLRGSSYEQYF. The DNA of the CDR3 is TGTGCCAGCAGCCCTCTGCGGGGGAGCTCCTACGAGCAGTACTTC.

The rearrangement uses TRBV28 and TRBJ2-1, with TRBD2 identical over 7 bases. The length of the CDR3 is 13 residues. The germline V gene encodes CDR1 MDHEN and CDR2 SYDVKM. DNA of the CDR3: TGTGTCACCGGGGGGTACTCCTACAATGAGCAGTTCTTC. Its translation is CVTGGYSYNEQFF.

This rearrangement joins TRBV5-4 to TRBJ1-4, with no clear D. The germline V and J ends were trimmed by 3 bases and 6 bases, with 12 bases remaining between them. The germline V gene has CDR1 SGHNT and CDR2 YYREEE (reference sequence). CDR3 size: 14 residues. The CDR3 protein is CASSSTVSDEKLFF. In nucleotides, the CDR3 is TGTGCCAGCAGCTCGACGGTTTCTGATGAAAAACTGTTTTTT.

The chain is built from TRBV2 and TRBJ2-5; D tentatively reads TRBD1 or TRBD2 (7 bases each). The germline gives CDR1 SNHLY, CDR2 FYNNEI. This CDR3 is 16 amino acids long. Trimming pared 8 bases from V and 1 base from J, leaving 20 bases between. The CDR3 here is CASLGGTVRAQETQYF. Written as DNA, the CDR3 is TGTGCCAGCCTGGGAGGGACAGTAAGGGCCCAAGAGACCCAGTACTTC.

The chain couples TRBV5-1 to TRBJ2-2, with 8 bases identical to TRBD1. Germline assignment: CDR1 SGHRS and CDR2 YFSETQ. Unmatched junction bases numbered 1, after V lost 0 bases and J lost 6 bases. CDR3 length: 14 residues. The CDR3 DNA is TGCGCCAGCAGCTTGGTACAGGGGGCCGGGGAGCTGTTTTTT. Residues: CASSLVQGAGELFF.

This rearrangement joins TRBV15 to TRBJ2-7, with D possibly TRBD1 on 5 matching bases. The V end lost 3 bases, the J end lost 3 bases, and 9 bases lay between the germline ends. Germline V gene data show CDR1 as LNHNV and CDR2 as YYDKDF (reference sequence). The CDR3 runs to 13 residues. CDR3 bases: TGTGCCACCAGCAGTAAAAGGGGCTACGAGCAGTACTTC. Protein product: CATSSKRGYEQYF.

J is TRBJ1-2 and V is TRBV14, with 7 nucleotides matching TRBD1. The germline V gene encodes CDR1 SGHDN and CDR2 FVKESK. The CDR3 is 13 residues long. The V segment lost 3 bases and the J segment 2 bases; nucleotides outside the gene matches: 0. In nucleotides, the CDR3 is TGTGCCAGCAGCCAGGGACAGAACTATGGCTACACCTTC. Its translation is CASSQGQNYGYTF.

The chain carries TRBV28 and TRBJ1-1, with 8 bases fitting TRBD1. The CDR3 contains 16 residues. Germline-derived CDR1 and CDR2 are MDHEN and SYDVKM. Germline trimming cut 8 bases from V and 1 base from J; bases unmatched to any gene: 12. CDR3 sequence (DNA): TGTGCCAGCCTCCCTATCGGACAGGGCGGGAACACTGAAGCTTTCTTT. This encodes CASLPIGQGGNTEAFF.

The genes are TRBV7-3 and TRBJ2-3; D gene ambiguous. Germline V lookup: CDR1 SGHTA, CDR2 FQGTGA. Trimming shortened V by 0 bases and J by 4 bases, and 2 bases separated the two germline ends. This CDR3 is 12 amino acids long. The CDR3: CASSLTSDTQYF. CDR3 coding DNA: TGTGCCAGCAGCTTAACGTCAGATACGCAGTATTTT.

The chain carries TRBV6-1 and TRBJ1-4; 8 nucleotides agree with TRBD1. Germline V lookup: CDR1 MNHNS, CDR2 SASEGT. Unmatched junction bases numbered 8, after V lost 9 bases and J lost 2 bases. The CDR3 runs to 15 residues. CDR3 sequence reads: CASGDRPLTNEKLFF. The CDR3 bases are TGTGCCAGTGGGGACAGGCCCCTCACTAATGAAAAACTGTTTTTT.

In DNA, the CDR3 is TGTGCCAGCAGCCAATCCAGGCAGAACACTGAAGCTTTCTTT. As protein: CASSQSRQNTEAFF. V gene TRBV16 combines with J gene TRBJ1-1, with D hard to call. V lost 0 bases and J 1 base, leaving 6 bases between the germline ends. CDR3 size: 14 residues. Germline assignment: CDR1 KGHSY and CDR2 FQNENV.

This chain connects TRBV28 to TRBJ1-1; D not certain. The germline V gene has CDR1 MDHEN and CDR2 SYDVKM. Trimming stripped 6 bases from V and 2 bases from J, with 10 bases between. The CDR3 consists of 13 residues. CDR3 bases: TGTGCCAGCAGCTTTCGAGGTAACACTGAAGCTTTCTTT. It translates to CASSFRGNTEAFF. The full variable domain, rest sourced from reference TRBV28 and TRBJ1-1, is DVKVTQSSRYLVKRTGEKVFLECVQDMDHENMFWYRQDPGLGLRLIYFSYDVKMKEKGDIPEGYSVSREKKERFSLILESASTNQTSMYLCASSFRGNTEAFFGQGTRLTVV.

V and J are TRBV13 and TRBJ1-2, with D maybe TRBD1 (6 bases). Between the trimmed V and J ends, which lost 2 bases and 2 bases, there was a span of 15 bases. Per the germline V gene, CDR1 is PRHDT and CDR2 is FYEKMQ (reference sequence). This CDR3 contains 16 residues. The DNA for the CDR3 is TGTGCCAGCAGCTTACAGGAGTGGGGGCGCAACTATGGCTACACCTTC. Its translation is CASSLQEWGRNYGYTF.

This chain connects TRBV10-3 to TRBJ2-7; D gene unclear. This CDR3 spans 14 amino acids. V dropped 3 bases and J dropped 0 bases, with 9 bases sitting between them. CDR1 is ENHRY, CDR2 SYGVKD, per germline. The CDR3 here is CAISEHLSSYEQYF. DNA for the CDR3: TGTGCCATCAGTGAACACCTTTCCTCCTACGAGCAGTACTTC.

The CDR3 loop is CASSPQGGTEAFF. The CDR3, as DNA: TGTGCCAGCAGCCCACAGGGGGGCACTGAAGCTTTCTTT. This sequence joins TRBV7-2 and TRBJ1-1; 8 bases are a match to TRBD1. The ends lost 5 bases at V and 4 bases at J; junction bases unmatched: 3. The CDR3 length is 13 residues. Germline V lookup: CDR1 SGHTA, CDR2 FQGNSA.

V usage is TRBV5-1 and J usage is TRBJ1-1; D may be TRBD1 (6 bases). The CDR3 consists of 13 residues. Germline V gene lookup returns CDR1 SGHRS and CDR2 YFSETQ. The V gene lost 8 bases and the J gene lost 1 base, with 12 bases spanning the gap. Here the CDR3 DNA reads TGCGCCAGTTCATACAGGGAGAACACTGAAGCTTTCTTT. This codes for CASSYRENTEAFF. The whole variable domain, filled in from reference TRBV5-1 and TRBJ1-1, reads KAGVTQTPRYLIKTRGQQVTLSCSPISGHRSVSWYQQTPGQGLQFLFEYFSETQRNKGNFPGRFSGRQFSNSRSEMNVSTLELGDSALYLCASSYRENTEAFFGQGTRLTVV.

This chain links TRBV5-4 with TRBJ2-7; 13 nucleotides line up with TRBD2. The trim removed 3 bases at V and 9 bases at J, leaving 9 bases unmatched. This CDR3 contains 15 residues. Germline values: CDR1 SGHNT, CDR2 YYREEE (reference sequence). The CDR3 region has the DNA TGTGCCAGCAGCTCCGGGACTAGCGGGATTGGCGCGCAGTACTTC. Its protein product is CASSSGTSGIGAQYF.

V usage is TRBV4-1 and J usage is TRBJ1-5; 7 bases match TRBD1. Looked up from germline, CDR1 is MGHRA and CDR2 is YSYEKL. Trimming took 4 bases from V and 6 from J; bases not matched to a gene: 3. This CDR3 has 13 amino acids. CDR3 in amino acids: CASSRDRAQPQHF. As DNA, the CDR3 is TGCGCCAGCAGCCGAGACAGGGCTCAGCCCCAGCATTTT.

The DNA of the CDR3 is TGTGCCAGCAGTTTATCGCTGGGGGGTTGGGCCTACGAGCAGTACTTC. It is translated as CASSLSLGGWAYEQYF. V and J are TRBV27 and TRBJ2-7; D is perhaps TRBD2 (6 bases). Between the trimmed V and J ends, which lost 0 bases and 2 bases, there was a span of 14 bases. Germline-derived CDR1 and CDR2 are MNHEY and SMNVEV (reference sequence). The CDR3 contains 16 residues.

The chain joins TRBV5-6 to TRBJ2-7, with 11 bases fitting TRBD2. CDR1 and CDR2 (germline): SGHDT, YYEEEE. V was pared by 3 bases and J by 6 bases, with 2 bases of the junction left unmatched. The CDR3 runs to 13 residues. The CDR3 spells CASSWGLAAEQYF. DNA for the CDR3: TGTGCCAGCAGCTGGGGACTAGCGGCCGAGCAGTACTTC.

This chain connects TRBV5-6 to TRBJ1-5; D gene ambiguous. Germline CDR1 is SGHDT and CDR2 is YYEEEE. The V end lost 4 bases, the J end lost 0 bases, and 14 bases lay between the germline ends. CDR3 length: 16 amino acids. The CDR3 is CASSIRSRVSNQPQHF. The CDR3 bases are TGTGCCAGCAGCATTAGGTCACGGGTTAGCAATCAGCCCCAGCATTTT. Full variable domain (rest looked up from reference TRBV5-6 and TRBJ1-5): DAGVTQSPTHLIKTRGQQVTLRCSPKSGHDTVSWYQQALGQGPQFIFQYYEEEERQRGNFPDRFSGHQFPNYSSELNVNALLLGDSALYLCASSIRSRVSNQPQHFGDGTRLSIL.